Each of the 29 T cell receptor beta chains below was sequenced from the same sample in a study of CD8 T cells in ankylosing spondylitis. A single record per CDR3 protein comes from TCRdb applying MiXCR to the 5' RACE reads. The table lists about 230,000 distinct CDR3 sequences, around 8% of them singletons. The sample comprised blood, either unsorted or a sorted T cell fraction (not recorded which). These receptors were taken from a female donor with ankylosing spondylitis or in good health (not recorded which).

This clonotype was picked up many times. The chain couples TRBV5-6 to TRBJ2-1, with TRBD1 matching over 8 bases. The CDR3 spans 16 residues. V trimming: 2 bases; J trimming: 6 bases; junction bases outside the gene matches: 10. CDR1 and CDR2 (germline): SGHDT, YYEEEE. The DNA for the CDR3 is TGTGCCAGCAGCTTTTTAGGACAGGGAAAGGGCAATGAGCAGTTCTTC. It translates to CASSFLGQGKGNEQFF.

This clonotype was detected many times. CDR3 protein: CASSPNRVDYGYTF. The DNA of the CDR3 is TGTGCCAGCAGCCCCAACAGAGTCGACTATGGCTACACCTTC. The chain has TRBV7-6 and TRBJ1-2; no definite D call. Trimming stripped 5 bases from V and 3 bases from J, with 13 bases between. This CDR3 contains 14 residues. Germline CDR1 SGHVS, CDR2 FNYEAQ.

This clonotype was detected many times. The gene calls are TRBV9 and TRBJ2-1; D not resolved. The CDR3 contains 15 residues. The germline V gene encodes CDR1 SGDLS and CDR2 YYNGEE. Trimming took off 4 bases at V and 6 bases at J, with 17 bases between the two ends. The CDR3 nucleotides are TGTGCCAGCAGCCTCGGCGGTCGACCCGGCAATGAGCAGTTCTTC. It codes for CASSLGGRPGNEQFF.

This clonotype has a count of ten or more. The chain is built from TRBV2 and TRBJ1-5, with unresolved D. The CDR3 contains 14 residues. Per the germline V gene, CDR1 is SNHLY and CDR2 is FYNNEI. The ends were cut back, 4 bases at V and 0 bases at J, with 7 bases in the middle. DNA of the CDR3: TGTGCCAGCAGTGTGGAGTATAGCAATCAGCCCCAGCATTTT. This translates into CASSVEYSNQPQHF.

This clonotype came up many times. The chain employs TRBV12-3 or TRBV12-4 and TRBJ2-1; 12 positions match TRBD2. The CDR3 sequence is 16 residues long. The J segment lost 0 bases and the V segment lost 4 bases, leaving 1 base of the junction unmatched. CDR3 coding DNA: TGTGCCAGCAGTTCGACTAGCGGGAGCTCCTACAATGAGCAGTTCTTC. This sequence encodes CASSSTSGSSYNEQFF.

This clonotype was detected many times. J is TRBJ2-1 and V is TRBV6-5; TRBD1 might be the D (6 bases). Germline values: CDR1 MNHEY, CDR2 SVGAGI. With 2 bases removed from V and 4 bases from J, the gap between germline ends came to 18 bases. The CDR3 length is 17 residues. CDR3 DNA sequence: TGTGCCAGCAGTTACCCCACAGGGACCGCTGGATACAATGAGCAGTTCTTC. As protein: CASSYPTGTAGYNEQFF.

This clonotype has at least ten counts. This sequence joins TRBV29-1 and TRBJ1-1, with 12 bases aligning to TRBD1. CDR1 and CDR2 (germline): SQVTM, ANQGSEA. V shed 4 bases, J shed 8 bases, and the junction held 2 bases outside the gene matches. CDR3 size: 12 residues. CDR3 amino acids: CSVGGTGGEAFF. The CDR3 nucleotides read TGCAGCGTTGGTGGGACAGGGGGCGAAGCTTTCTTT.

The table lists this clonotype with many counts. V gene TRBV28 combines with J gene TRBJ2-7; 14 bases line up with TRBD2. In germline, CDR1 is MDHEN, CDR2 SYDVKM. V shed 9 bases and J 3 bases; nucleotides not matched to a gene: 4. The CDR3 covers 14 residues. CDR3 in DNA: TGTGCCAGTCTGGGACTAGCGGGAGTCTACGAGCAGTACTTC. Its translation is CASLGLAGVYEQYF.

This clonotype showed up many times. The chain uses TRBV4-3 and TRBJ1-1; D is unresolved. This CDR3 is 14 amino acids long. V was trimmed by 0 bases and J by 1 base, leaving 6 bases between them. Looked up from germline, CDR1 is LGHNA and CDR2 is YSLEER. The CDR3 is CASSQEEGNTEAFF. The CDR3 coding sequence is TGCGCCAGCAGCCAAGAGGAGGGGAACACTGAAGCTTTCTTT.

This clonotype was detected many times. CDR3 in amino acids: CSAWRGTSGSPDTQYF. Written as DNA, the CDR3 is TGCAGTGCTTGGCGAGGGACTAGCGGGAGTCCAGATACGCAGTATTTT. The gene calls are TRBV20-1 and TRBJ2-3; 14 positions match TRBD2. With 5 bases clipped from V and 4 bases from J, the junction kept 8 bases outside the gene matches. The CDR3 has 16 residues. Germline CDR1 and CDR2: DFQATT and SNEGSKA (reference sequence).

This clonotype was detected only a few times. The chain combines TRBV4-2 with TRBJ1-1; no firm D call. The CDR3 is 15 residues long. V lost 0 bases and J lost 0, with 8 bases in between. Per the germline V gene, CDR1 is LGHNA and CDR2 is YNFKEQ. CDR3 region: CASSQEDTLNTEAFF. The CDR3 DNA is TGTGCCAGCAGCCAAGAAGACACCTTGAACACTGAAGCTTTCTTT.

This clonotype was counted many times. The chain's CDR3 is CASSLRAEGTANYGYTF. The DNA of the CDR3 is TGTGCCAGCAGTTTACGAGCGGAGGGGACAGCTAACTATGGCTACACCTTC. The V call is TRBV12-3 or TRBV12-4, the J call TRBJ1-2, with 7 bases fitting TRBD1. J was trimmed by 0 bases and V by 2 bases; bases with no gene match: 9. The CDR3 runs to 17 residues.

The rearrangement joins TRBV7-9 to TRBJ2-7, with TRBD2 as a possible D gene (6 bases). The CDR3 totals 17 residues. V dropped 0 bases and J dropped 0 bases, with 15 bases sitting between them. CDR1 SEHNR and CDR2 FQNEAQ come from the germline V gene (reference sequence). The CDR3 spells CASSLAGGATSSYEQYF. DNA for the CDR3: TGTGCCAGCAGCTTAGCTGGCGGGGCAACTAGCTCCTACGAGCAGTACTTC.

The sample holds many counts of this clonotype. The CDR3 DNA reads TGCAGCGTTATGACAGGTGGGGGGCAGCCCCAGCATTTT. This gives the protein CSVMTGGGQPQHF. V is TRBV29-1 and J is TRBJ1-5; D may be TRBD1 (6 bases). CDR3 size: 13 residues. The V and J ends lost 5 bases and 7 bases respectively, with 15 bases between them. Germline-derived CDR1 and CDR2 are SQVTM and ANQGSEA.

This clonotype occurred many times. The rearrangement joins TRBV10-3 to TRBJ1-2; tentatively, D is TRBD1 (5 bases). CDR1 is ENHRY, CDR2 SYGVKD, per germline. Trimming left V 2 bases short and J 6 bases short, with 13 bases between. CDR3 length equals 14 residues. Written as DNA, the CDR3 is TGTGCCATCAGTGAGACGGGGCCGCGTAATGGCTACACCTTC. Translation gives CAISETGPRNGYTF.

This clonotype was seen ten or more times. V gene TRBV11-2 combines with J gene TRBJ1-4; a weak D match, TRBD1 (6 bases). CDR3 length: 16 amino acids. V was pared by 5 bases and J by 7 bases, with 20 bases between. Germline loops: CDR1 SGHAT, CDR2 FQNNGV. For the CDR3, the DNA is TGTGCCAGCAGCCCCCTTGGGGGGGCGAGAGGTGAAAAACTGTTTTTT. Protein: CASSPLGGARGEKLFF.

This clonotype has a count of ten or more. The chain employs TRBV19 and TRBJ1-1; no clear D. Looked up from germline, CDR1 is LNHDA and CDR2 is SQIVND (reference sequence). V lost 3 bases and J lost 5, with 10 bases in between. The CDR3 contains 13 residues. The CDR3 DNA reads TGTGCCAGTAGTATGGGCTGGGAAACTGAAGCTTTCTTT. This encodes CASSMGWETEAFF.

This clonotype came up many times. DNA of the CDR3: TGTGCCACCAGTGATGGTAGCGGGTACAGCACAGATACGCAGTATTTT. Translating it yields CATSDGSGYSTDTQYF. The chain recombines TRBV24-1 with TRBJ2-3; 7 bases fit TRBD2. From germline, CDR1 is KGHDR and CDR2 SFDVKD. V was clipped by 3 bases and J by 0 bases; unmatched bases: 5. The CDR3 spans 16 residues.

The chain carries TRBV7-2 and TRBJ2-5, with unresolved D. Germline V lookup: CDR1 SGHTA, CDR2 FQGNSA. Trimming stripped 3 bases from V and 3 bases from J, with 11 bases between. The CDR3 extends over 14 amino acids. The CDR3 sequence is CASSFLSREETQYF. CDR3 nucleotides: TGTGCCAGCAGCTTCCTGAGTCGGGAAGAGACCCAGTACTTC.

This clonotype was observed many times. The chain employs TRBV7-9 and TRBJ2-3; 10 bases line up with TRBD2. The junction had 6 bases not matched to a gene; V was cut back by 4 bases and J by 2 bases. Germline CDR1 reads SEHNR; CDR2 reads FQNEAQ (reference sequence). The CDR3 length is 16 residues. This CDR3 reads CASSSRLAGLTDTQYF. DNA for the CDR3: TGTGCCAGCAGCTCCAGACTAGCGGGTCTCACAGATACGCAGTATTTT.

This clonotype occurred a few times. This chain connects TRBV3-1 to TRBJ2-1; D gene uncertain. V lost 6 bases and J 0 bases, leaving 9 bases between the germline ends. Germline loops: CDR1 LGHDT, CDR2 YNNKEL (reference sequence). The CDR3 totals 14 residues. CDR3 DNA: TGTGCCAGCAGTGACGGTCGCTCCTACAATGAGCAGTTCTTC. Translated, it gives CASSDGRSYNEQFF.

This clonotype was recorded at least ten times. The V gene is TRBV29-1, the J gene TRBJ1-1, with D perhaps TRBD1 (6 bases). V was trimmed by 3 bases and J by 1 base, leaving 6 bases between them. This CDR3 is built from 12 residues. Germline lookup yields CDR1 SQVTM and CDR2 ANQGSEA. The CDR3 here is CSVDRGNTEAFF. The DNA for the CDR3 is TGCAGCGTTGACAGGGGGAACACTGAAGCTTTCTTT.

This clonotype occurred many times. The chain uses TRBV12-3 or TRBV12-4 and TRBJ2-1, with D possibly TRBD2 on 5 matching bases. With 2 bases removed from V and 9 bases from J, the gap between germline ends came to 14 bases. CDR3 length equals 14 residues. CDR3: CASSLKASSGEQFF. In DNA form, the CDR3 reads TGTGCCAGCAGTTTAAAGGCTAGCTCCGGTGAGCAGTTCTTC.

The chain employs TRBV12-5 and TRBJ2-1; D ambiguous. V was trimmed by 1 base and J by 5 bases, leaving 9 bases between them. The CDR3 runs 14 residues. Germline-derived CDR1 and CDR2 are LGHNT and FRNRAP. The CDR3 DNA is TGTGCTAGTGGTTTGGGGGCCCTAAACAATGAGCAGTTCTTC. This codes for CASGLGALNNEQFF.

At least ten counts were recorded for this clonotype. V and J are TRBV4-3 and TRBJ2-1; 10 bases are shared with TRBD2. The CDR3 contains 16 residues. Germline assignment: CDR1 LGHNA and CDR2 YSLEER. With V trimmed by 1 base and J by 8 bases, 8 bases remained unmatched. The CDR3 DNA is TGCGCCAGCAGCCAAGGTCGGCTAGCGGGAGTCGATGAGCAGTTCTTC. Its translation is CASSQGRLAGVDEQFF.

This clonotype was counted at least ten times. This chain links TRBV7-2 with TRBJ2-1; tentative D call: TRBD2 (6 bases). Trimming removed 4 bases at V and 5 bases at J, with 9 bases between. CDR1 SGHTA and CDR2 FQGNSA come from the germline V gene. The CDR3 runs to 13 residues. DNA of the CDR3: TGTGCCAGCAGCTCTCGGACTAACAATGAGCAGTTCTTC. It yields the protein CASSSRTNNEQFF.

Many counts were recorded for this clonotype. The genes are TRBV21-1 and TRBJ2-7; TRBD2, the table's D call, lacks a check against the DNA. TRBV21-1 is assigned pseudogene status. CDR3 length equals 18 residues. The DNA for the CDR3 is TGTGCCAGCAGCTGGATCCTTGATACCGGGACTAGCTCCTACGAGCAGTACTTC. Protein sequence: CASSWILDTGTSSYEQYF.

Many counts were recorded for this clonotype. The rearrangement joins TRBV5-4 to TRBJ2-1; TRBD2 matches 9 bases. The CDR3 totals 13 residues. CDR1 and CDR2 from the germline V gene are SGHNT and YYREEE (reference sequence). V trimming: 1 base; J trimming: 7 bases; junction bases outside the gene matches: 0. The CDR3 bases are TGTGCCAGCAGCTTGCTAGCGGGGAATGAGCAGTTCTTC. Amino acids: CASSLLAGNEQFF.

This clonotype was seen many times. The genes are TRBV20-1 and TRBJ2-1, with TRBD2 matching over 7 bases. CDR1 and CDR2 from the germline V gene are DFQATT and SNEGSKA (reference sequence). The trim removed 6 bases at V and 0 bases at J, leaving 8 bases unmatched. This CDR3 is built from 15 residues. The CDR3 sequence is CSAPPAGASYNEQFF. The CDR3 DNA reads as TGCAGTGCCCCGCCGGCGGGAGCCTCCTACAATGAGCAGTTCTTC.